These 19 T cell receptor beta chains share one sample of origin, sequenced in a study of control samples from healthy donors and cancer patients (TCRdb year 2020). Library creation used the immunoSEQ multiplex PCR assay. TCRdb provides this immuneACCESS table in a form limited to in-frame rearrangements. Some clones are lacking; in checked studies, under half of them reflect an unresolved V gene, and why the rest are absent is not known. This sample is represented by about 170,000 clones; approximately 94% of them were singletons. About 1.5% of the sample belongs to the ten largest clones. The specimen sequenced was blood. The receptor source for this set is a woman in her late teens or twenties in good health.

The CDR3 sequence is CASNNRAQETQYF. CDR3 bases: TGTGCCAGCAACAACAGGGCCCAAGAGACCCAGTACTTC. This rearrangement joins TRBV6-5 to TRBJ2-5; maybe TRBD1 (6 bases). Germline V gene lookup returns CDR1 MNHEY and CDR2 SVGAGI. This CDR3 contains 13 residues. Trimming shortened V by 7 bases and J by 1 base, and 10 bases separated the two germline ends.

The chain uses TRBV4-3 and TRBJ1-2, with D possibly TRBD1 on 5 matching bases. Germline V gene data show CDR1 as LGHNA and CDR2 as YSLEER. This CDR3 has 17 amino acids. The V gene lost 0 bases and the J gene lost 5 bases, with 19 bases spanning the gap. Here the CDR3 reads CASSQDLGSRVYYGYTF. As DNA, the CDR3 is TGCGCCAGCAGCCAAGATCTAGGGAGCAGGGTTTATTATGGCTACACCTTC.

J is TRBJ2-2 and V is TRBV29-1, with 7 bases matching TRBD1. CDR3 size: 12 residues. With V trimmed by 5 bases and J by 7 bases, 4 bases remained unmatched. Germline loops: CDR1 SQVTM, CDR2 ANQGSEA. CDR3 nucleotides: TGCAGCGTTTTCGACAGGGTCGGGGAGCTGTTTTTT. Amino acids: CSVFDRVGELFF.

The rearrangement uses TRBV9 and TRBJ1-3, with D uncertain. The CDR3 length is 16 residues. The germline gives CDR1 SGDLS, CDR2 YYNGEE. Trimming removed 4 bases from V and 0 bases from J, with 14 bases in between. The CDR3 sequence: CASSPRQSYSGNTIYF. As DNA, the CDR3 is TGTGCCAGCAGCCCCCGACAAAGTTACTCTGGAAACACCATATATTTT.

The chain uses TRBV12-3 or TRBV12-4 and TRBJ1-1; TRBD1 might be the D (5 bases). V was pared by 6 bases and J by 1 base, with 9 bases between. The CDR3 consists of 13 residues. The CDR3 region has the DNA TGTGCCAGCAGGTGGGGGAGGAACACTGAAGCTTTCTTT. It yields the protein CASRWGRNTEAFF.

J is TRBJ2-7 and V is TRBV6-6; 7 bases are a match to TRBD1. The germline V gene has CDR1 MNHNY and CDR2 SVGAGI (reference sequence). CDR3 size: 13 residues. Germline trimming cut 6 bases from V and 3 bases from J; bases unmatched to any gene: 5. The DNA for the CDR3 is TGTGCCAGCAGACCCGGGACAGACTACGAGCAGTACTTC. Its translation is CASRPGTDYEQYF.

Of note for this clone: A junction end diverges from the germline sequence, so it may reflect a read error. V usage is TRBV6-2 or TRBV6-3 and J usage is TRBJ1-5, with 7 bases aligning to TRBD1. Germline loops: CDR1 MNHEY, CDR2 SVGEGT. The CDR3 sequence is 16 residues long. The CDR3 region has the DNA TGTGCCAGCAGCTACTCGGGACAGTATAGCAATCAGCCCCAGCATTTT. It yields the protein CASSYSGQYSNQPQHF.

The chain combines TRBV5-1 with TRBJ1-1; the D is unclear. Per germline, CDR1 SGHRS and CDR2 YFSETQ. V dropped 4 bases and J dropped 1 base, with 11 bases sitting between them. The CDR3 contains 14 residues. The CDR3 region is CASSPVARNTEAFF. CDR3 bases: TGCGCCAGCAGCCCCGTGGCACGGAACACTGAAGCTTTCTTT.

V is TRBV12-5 and J is TRBJ2-1; D gene unclear. Germline V gene lookup returns CDR1 LGHNT and CDR2 FRNRAP. V lost 5 bases and J lost 0, with 11 bases in between. The CDR3 has 15 residues. The CDR3 DNA follows: TGTGCTAGTGGTATCCGGCTGAGCTCCTACAATGAGCAGTTCTTC. Its translation is CASGIRLSSYNEQFF.

CDR3 sequence: CASSGTATNEKLFF. CDR3 nucleotides: TGTGCCAGTAGTGGGACAGCAACTAATGAAAAACTGTTTTTT. The genes are TRBV19 and TRBJ1-4; 7 positions match TRBD1. J lost 0 bases, V lost 5 bases, and 0 bases had no gene match. The CDR3 length is 14 residues. Germline-derived CDR1 and CDR2 are LNHDA and SQIVND (reference sequence).

This chain uses TRBV28 with TRBJ2-5; D unclear. The V and J ends lost 6 bases and 5 bases respectively, with 16 bases between them. CDR1 and CDR2 from the germline V gene are MDHEN and SYDVKM. The CDR3 has 14 residues. In DNA form, the CDR3 reads TGTGCCAGCAGCTTGATAGAGTCGTGGGAGACCCAGTACTTC. Translation: CASSLIESWETQYF.

The rearrangement links TRBV7-3 to TRBJ2-2; D unresolved. Germline CDR1 and CDR2: SGHTA and FQGTGA. Deletions cut 1 base from V and 2 bases from J, with 2 bases between. The CDR3 has 13 amino acids. Written as DNA, the CDR3 is TGTGCCAGCAGCTTAATCAACACCGGGGAGCTGTTTTTT. It codes for CASSLINTGELFF.

This chain uses TRBV7-2 with TRBJ2-7; 7 nucleotides match TRBD2. Germline trimming cut 5 bases from V and 3 bases from J; bases unmatched to any gene: 7. This CDR3 has 14 residues. Germline lookup yields CDR1 SGHTA and CDR2 FQGNSA. The CDR3 bases are TGTGCCAGCAGCAGGGGCCTAGCGGACTACGAGCAGTACTTC. Translated, it gives CASSRGLADYEQYF.

The rearrangement joins TRBV27 to TRBJ1-1, with 9 bases matching TRBD1. J lost 1 base, V lost 4 bases, and 1 base had no gene match. Germline assignment: CDR1 MNHEY and CDR2 SMNVEV (reference sequence). This CDR3 contains 14 residues. The CDR3 region is CASSWDRANTEAFF. The CDR3 nucleotides read TGTGCCAGCAGTTGGGACAGGGCGAACACTGAAGCTTTCTTT.

The rearrangement uses TRBV6-4 and TRBJ1-5; D is undetermined. Germline V gives CDR1 MRHNA, CDR2 SNTAGT. CDR3 length: 13 amino acids. Trimming shortened V by 5 bases and J by 0 bases, and 5 bases separated the two germline ends. This CDR3 reads CASSLDSNQPQHF. DNA for the CDR3: TGTGCCAGCAGTTTAGATAGCAATCAGCCCCAGCATTTT.

The rearrangement joins TRBV19 to TRBJ1-4; D is possibly TRBD1 (5 bases). This CDR3 comprises 15 residues. Between the trimmed V and J ends, which lost 5 bases and 5 bases, there was a span of 15 bases. Germline V gene data show CDR1 as LNHDA and CDR2 as SQIVND (reference sequence). The CDR3 reads CASSQRDGSNEKLFF. DNA of the CDR3: TGTGCCAGTAGTCAACGGGACGGATCGAATGAAAAACTGTTTTTT.

The chain uses TRBV4-2 and TRBJ1-4; no definite D call. Germline V gives CDR1 LGHNA, CDR2 YNFKEQ. The ends were cut back, 5 bases at V and 8 bases at J, with 18 bases in the middle. The CDR3 sequence is 15 residues long. The CDR3 DNA is TGTGCCAGCAGCTACCTAGAAGACCGTGAGGAAAAACTGTTTTTT. This gives the protein CASSYLEDREEKLFF.

The CDR3 bases are TGCGCCAGCAGCTTGGAATTTAGGGTGAGAGCTTTCTTT. Translating it yields CASSLEFRVRAFF. V is TRBV5-1 and J is TRBJ1-1; no firm D call. The CDR3 covers 13 residues. From germline, CDR1 is SGHRS and CDR2 YFSETQ. Trimming took 0 bases from V and 10 from J, leaving 13 bases between them.

This chain links TRBV4-1 with TRBJ2-7; TRBD2 aligns across 8 bases. CDR3 length: 19 residues. CDR1 is MGHRA and CDR2 is YSYEKL in the germline V gene. V lost 1 base to trimming and J lost 4 bases; unmatched junction nucleotides: 18. The CDR3 loop reads CASSQAIIAGYPRTYEQYF. In DNA, the CDR3 is TGCGCCAGCAGCCAAGCCATTATAGCGGGATATCCTCGTACGTACGAGCAGTACTTC.